This T cell receptor (beta chain) was documented in a study of CD8+ T cells in alopecia areata. Study-wide results and caveats: Scalp sequencing captures resident alphabeta T cells of normal skin too.

As for treatment: oral pan-JAK inhibitor, 5-10 mg twice daily. V lost 0 bases to trimming and J lost 7 bases, with 7 bases between them. The CDR3 runs to 13 residues. The germline V gene has CDR1 SGHNT and CDR2 YENEEA. cDNA serving as the sequencing template came from extracted, reverse transcribed RNA. Sequencing was performed with immunoSEQ multiplex PCR; in TCRdb, only in-frame clones are kept and a portion is missing. Of some 180,000 clones listed, 53% are singletons. As for this clone: Its matching antigen is unknown.

The chain employs TRBV11-3 and TRBJ2-4; D assignment may be TRBD1 or TRBD2 (5 bases each). The specimen was CD8+ T cells sorted from blood, collected at week 24, from a patient treated with tofacitinib. The TCR sequence derives from a human donor with alopecia areata. The CDR3 sequence: CASSLDWGNIQYF. As DNA, the CDR3 is TGTGCCAGCAGCTTAGATTGGGGGAACATTCAGTACTTC.